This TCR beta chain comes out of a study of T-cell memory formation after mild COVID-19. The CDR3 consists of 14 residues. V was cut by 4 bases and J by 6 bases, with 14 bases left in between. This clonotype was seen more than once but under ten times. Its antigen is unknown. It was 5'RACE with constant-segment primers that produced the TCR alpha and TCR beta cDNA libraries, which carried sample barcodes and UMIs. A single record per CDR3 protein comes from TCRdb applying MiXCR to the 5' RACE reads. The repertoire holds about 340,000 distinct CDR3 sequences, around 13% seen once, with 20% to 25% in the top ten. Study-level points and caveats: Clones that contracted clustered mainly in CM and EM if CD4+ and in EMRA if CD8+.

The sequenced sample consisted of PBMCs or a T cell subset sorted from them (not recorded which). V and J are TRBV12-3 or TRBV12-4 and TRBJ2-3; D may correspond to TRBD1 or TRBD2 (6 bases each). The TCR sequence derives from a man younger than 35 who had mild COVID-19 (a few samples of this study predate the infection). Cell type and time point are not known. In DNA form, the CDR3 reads TGTGCCAGCAGTTCATCTGGGGGGCCCGATACGCAGTATTTT. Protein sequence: CASSSSGGPDTQYF.